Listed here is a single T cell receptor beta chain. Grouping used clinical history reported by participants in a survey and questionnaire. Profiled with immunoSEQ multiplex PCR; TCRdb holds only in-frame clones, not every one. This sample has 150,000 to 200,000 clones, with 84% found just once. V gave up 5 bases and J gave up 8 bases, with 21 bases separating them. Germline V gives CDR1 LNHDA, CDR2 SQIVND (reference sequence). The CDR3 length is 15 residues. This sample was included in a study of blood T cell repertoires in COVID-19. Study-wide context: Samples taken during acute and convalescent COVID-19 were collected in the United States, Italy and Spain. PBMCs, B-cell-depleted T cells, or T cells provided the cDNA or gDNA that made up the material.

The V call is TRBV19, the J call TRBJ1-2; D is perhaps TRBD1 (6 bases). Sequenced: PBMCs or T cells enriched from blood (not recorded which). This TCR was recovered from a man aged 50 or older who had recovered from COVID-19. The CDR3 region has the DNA TGTGCCAGTAGTGAGACGAACCGGGCCCAGGGGGGCTACACCTTC. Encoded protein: CASSETNRAQGGYTF.